This T cell receptor (beta chain) was profiled in a study of regulatory T cells in long-lasting Graves disease. Time point denoted: persistent/refractory GD, antithyroid drugs over 5 years with positive TRAb. From RNA extracted from PBMCs, the TCR library was made. Patients hailed from an endocrinology department in Xi'an, China. This clonotype has only a few counts. The antigen is undetermined. Study-wide points: Peripheral blood, not thyroid tissue, was the sole material studied.

The germline gives CDR1 DFQATT, CDR2 SNEGSKA (reference sequence). The CDR3 is made up of 13 amino acids. Losses at the gene ends were 6 bases for V and 9 bases for J; bases not matched to a gene: 8. Sequencing libraries for TCR beta were prepared with iRepertoire HTBI primers and Arm-PCR of CDR3 regions. Via MiXCR, TCRdb re-called the multiplex PCR reads, giving one row per CDR3 protein. Among a few hundred thousand distinct CDR3 sequences, about a quarter were seen once, and the ten largest hold roughly a quarter. The TCR originated in a female donor with Graves disease. The source was peripheral blood mononuclear cells (PBMCs), collected when the disease was refractory, from a patient treated with antithyroid drugs. The chain couples TRBV20-1 to TRBJ2-7; 13 bases fit TRBD2. In DNA form, the CDR3 reads TGCAGTGCCGCCGGACTAGCGGGAGAGGTGCAGTACTTC. It translates to CSAAGLAGEVQYF.